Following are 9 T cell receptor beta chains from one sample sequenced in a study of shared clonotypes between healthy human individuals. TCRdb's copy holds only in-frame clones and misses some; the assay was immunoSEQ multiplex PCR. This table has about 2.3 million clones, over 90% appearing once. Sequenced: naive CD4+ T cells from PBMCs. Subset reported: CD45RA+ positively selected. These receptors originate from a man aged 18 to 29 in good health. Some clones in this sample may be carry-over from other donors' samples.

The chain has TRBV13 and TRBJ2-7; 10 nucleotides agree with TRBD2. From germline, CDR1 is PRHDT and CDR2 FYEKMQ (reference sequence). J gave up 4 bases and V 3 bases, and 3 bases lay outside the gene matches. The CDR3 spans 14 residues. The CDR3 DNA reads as TGTGCCAGCAGCTTGGGGACTAGCGAATACGAGCAGTACTTC. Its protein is CASSLGTSEYEQYF.

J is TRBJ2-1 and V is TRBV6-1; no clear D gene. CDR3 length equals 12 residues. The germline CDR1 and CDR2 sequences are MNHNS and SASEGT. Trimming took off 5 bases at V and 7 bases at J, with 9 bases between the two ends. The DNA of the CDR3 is TGTGCCAGCAGTTGGACGCTTAATGAGCAGTTCTTC. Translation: CASSWTLNEQFF.

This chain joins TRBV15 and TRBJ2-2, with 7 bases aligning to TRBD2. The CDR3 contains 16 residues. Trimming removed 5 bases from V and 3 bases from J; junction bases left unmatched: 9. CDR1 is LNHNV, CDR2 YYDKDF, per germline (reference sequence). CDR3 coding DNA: TGTGCCACCAGCGCCGGACTAGTGGGATACACCGGGGAGCTGTTTTTT. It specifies CATSAGLVGYTGELFF.

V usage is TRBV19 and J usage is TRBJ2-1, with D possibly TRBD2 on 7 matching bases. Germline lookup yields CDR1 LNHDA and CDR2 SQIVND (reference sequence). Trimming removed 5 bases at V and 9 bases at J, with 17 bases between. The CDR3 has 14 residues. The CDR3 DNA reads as TGTGCCAGTAGTCCCAGGGGAGGGTACGTTGAGCAGTTCTTC. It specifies CASSPRGGYVEQFF. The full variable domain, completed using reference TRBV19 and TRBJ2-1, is DGGITQSPKYLFRKEGQNVTLSCEQNLNHDAMYWYRQDPGQGLRLIYYSQIVNDFQKGDIAEGYSVSREKKESFPLTVTSAQKNPTAFYLCASSPRGGYVEQFFGPGTRLTVL.

The CDR3 region is CAWSVWDRSYEQYF. The DNA of the CDR3 is TGTGCCTGGAGTGTATGGGACCGCTCCTACGAGCAGTACTTC. The chain is built from TRBV30 and TRBJ2-7; tentatively, D is TRBD1 or TRBD2 (5 bases each). Trimming shortened V by 0 bases and J by 0 bases, and 9 bases separated the two germline ends. Germline loops: CDR1 GTSNPN, CDR2 SVGIG (reference sequence). This CDR3 has 14 amino acids.

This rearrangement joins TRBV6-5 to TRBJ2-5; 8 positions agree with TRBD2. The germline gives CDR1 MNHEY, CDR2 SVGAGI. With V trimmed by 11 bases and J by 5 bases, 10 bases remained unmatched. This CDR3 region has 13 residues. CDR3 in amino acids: CAARRGGGETQYF. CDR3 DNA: TGTGCCGCCAGACGGGGCGGGGGGGAGACCCAGTACTTC.

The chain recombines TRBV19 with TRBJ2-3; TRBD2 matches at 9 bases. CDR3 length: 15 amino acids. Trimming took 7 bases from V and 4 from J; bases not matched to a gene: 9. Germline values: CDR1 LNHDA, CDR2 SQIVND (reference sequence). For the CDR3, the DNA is TGTGCCAGTACCCTAGCGGGGTTATTAGCAGATACGCAGTATTTT. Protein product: CASTLAGLLADTQYF.

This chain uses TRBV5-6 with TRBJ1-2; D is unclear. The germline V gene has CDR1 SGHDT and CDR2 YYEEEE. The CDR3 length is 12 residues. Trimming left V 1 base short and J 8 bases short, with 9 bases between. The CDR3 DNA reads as TGTGCCAGCAGCTTGCAGGCGGGAGGCTACACCTTC. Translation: CASSLQAGGYTF.

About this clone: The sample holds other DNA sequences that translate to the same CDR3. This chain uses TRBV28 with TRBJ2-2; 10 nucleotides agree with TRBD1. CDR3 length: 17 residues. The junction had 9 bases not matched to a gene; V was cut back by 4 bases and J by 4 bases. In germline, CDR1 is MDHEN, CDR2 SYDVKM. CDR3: CASSSPTGGRITGELFF. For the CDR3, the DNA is TGTGCCAGCAGTTCGCCGACAGGGGGCAGGATCACCGGGGAGCTGTTTTTT.